The 17 T cell receptor beta chains in this list originate from one sample, sequenced in a study of T cell repertoires in cytomegalovirus infection. TCRdb independently ran MiXCR on the reads; one entry per CDR3 protein. Of hundreds of thousands of distinct CDR3 sequences in the sample, 20% to 25% were seen once. Sequenced input: CD8+ T cells from PBMCs. These receptors all stem from a human donor in good health (CMV status not recorded). Some clones in this sample may be carry-over from other donors' samples.

This clonotype was seen at least ten times. The J gene is TRBJ1-2, the V gene TRBV7-2; 8 bases agree with TRBD1. Germline-derived CDR1 and CDR2 are SGHTA and FQGNSA. The CDR3 sequence is 15 residues long. Trimming removed 7 bases from V and 0 bases from J; junction bases left unmatched: 7. The CDR3 nucleotides read TGTGCCAGCAACAGGGGGGGCAGCTCTAACTATGGCTACACCTTC. Amino acids: CASNRGGSSNYGYTF.

This rearrangement joins TRBV29-1 to TRBJ2-6, with D perhaps TRBD1 (5 bases). CDR3 length: 15 residues. V was clipped by 4 bases and J by 2 bases, with 12 bases between them. CDR1 SQVTM and CDR2 ANQGSEA come from the germline V gene. CDR3 residues: CSVVDSLPGANVLTF. CDR3 coding DNA: TGCAGCGTTGTCGACAGTTTGCCTGGGGCCAACGTCCTGACTTTC.

The chain carries TRBV12-3 or TRBV12-4 and TRBJ2-7, with D tentatively TRBD1 (5 bases). V shed 1 base and J shed 4 bases, with 14 bases lying between them. This CDR3 comprises 15 residues. CDR3 nucleotides: TGTGCCAGCAGTTTAGACAGGTATCTTTTTTACGAGCAGTACTTC. Translating it yields CASSLDRYLFYEQYF.

This clonotype was observed a handful of times. This CDR3 reads CASSSPSDTGELFF. The CDR3 DNA reads as TGTGCCAGCAGCTCCCCCTCAGATACCGGGGAGCTGTTTTTT. The V call is TRBV14, the J call TRBJ2-2; no clear D. CDR3 size: 14 residues. V was pared by 5 bases and J by 5 bases, with 12 bases between. The germline gives CDR1 SGHDN, CDR2 FVKESK.

This clonotype has just a few counts. The rearrangement uses TRBV5-6 and TRBJ2-3; TRBD1 matches 11 bases. The CDR3 is made up of 14 amino acids. V was pared by 4 bases and J by 7 bases, with 5 bases of the junction left unmatched. Germline V CDR1 and CDR2: SGHDT, YYEEEE. CDR3 DNA sequence: TGTGCCAGCAGCACGGGGACAGGGGGGAATACGCAGTATTTT. This encodes CASSTGTGGNTQYF.

The rearrangement uses TRBV10-3 and TRBJ2-2; unclear D gene. CDR3 length equals 13 residues. Trimming cost V 3 bases and J 5 bases, with 7 bases left between them. Per the germline V gene, CDR1 is ENHRY and CDR2 is SYGVKD. DNA of the CDR3: TGTGCCATCAGTGACCAACAGACCGGGGAGCTGTTTTTT. Its protein product is CAISDQQTGELFF.

This clonotype was recorded a few times. This chain links TRBV9 with TRBJ1-1; 7 bases align to TRBD1. The V gene's germline CDR1 is SGDLS and CDR2 YYNGEE. The CDR3 has 14 amino acids. Unmatched junction bases numbered 6, after V lost 4 bases and J lost 3 bases. The CDR3 DNA follows: TGTGCCAGCAGCCAGGGGGATCGGGACACTGAAGCTTTCTTT. Translation: CASSQGDRDTEAFF.

This clonotype appeared a few times. The chain recombines TRBV10-3 with TRBJ2-1; 8 bases line up with TRBD2. Germline CDR1 reads ENHRY; CDR2 reads SYGVKD. Trimming at V came to 4 bases and at J to 1 base, leaving 9 bases not matched to a gene. This CDR3 has 17 amino acids. The CDR3 DNA is TGTGCCATCAGTGGTCCGGCGGGGGGTTCATCCTACAATGAGCAGTTCTTC. Translating it yields CAISGPAGGSSYNEQFF.

This clonotype occurred a few times. This chain links TRBV7-6 with TRBJ2-2; D remains ambiguous. The CDR3 extends over 13 amino acids. Germline V CDR1 and CDR2: SGHVS, FNYEAQ. V gave up 5 bases and J gave up 6 bases, with 10 bases separating them. The CDR3 bases are TGTGCCAGCAGCCATAATCTTTCCGGGGAGCTGTTTTTT. It is translated as CASSHNLSGELFF.

This clonotype has only a few counts. This chain uses TRBV7-9 with TRBJ2-4; the D gene is possibly TRBD1 (6 bases). The CDR3 covers 15 residues. V shed 1 base and J shed 8 bases, with 15 bases lying between them. The germline gives CDR1 SEHNR, CDR2 FQNEAQ (reference sequence). CDR3 loop: CASSLVTGLWDIQYF. The CDR3, as DNA: TGTGCCAGCAGCTTAGTGACAGGCCTCTGGGACATTCAGTACTTC.

In the case of this clonotype: This may come from a read error, since a much larger clone is one base off. This rearrangement joins TRBV15 to TRBJ2-7, with D possibly matching TRBD1 (6 bases). The CDR3 is made up of 13 amino acids. CDR1 and CDR2 from the germline V gene are LNHNV and YYDKDF (reference sequence). Here the CDR3 reads CVTGWSGEYEQYF. CDR3 coding DNA: TGTGTCACGGGTTGGTCAGGGGAGTACGAGCAGTACTTC.

The chain combines TRBV6-2 or TRBV6-3 with TRBJ2-7; TRBD2 aligns across 8 bases. CDR1 is MNHEY, CDR2 SVGEGT, per germline. V was pared by 0 bases and J by 7 bases, with 5 bases of the junction left unmatched. This CDR3 region has 14 residues. In DNA form, the CDR3 reads TGTGCCAGCAGTTACTCTGCGGGGGGCCCGGAGCAGTACGTC. Its protein is CASSYSAGGPEQYV.

This clonotype was recorded at least ten times. The chain carries TRBV7-6 and TRBJ2-3; 10 bases fit TRBD2. Germline lookup yields CDR1 SGHVS and CDR2 FNYEAQ. CDR3 length equals 17 residues. The ends lost 0 bases at V and 2 bases at J; junction bases unmatched: 5. This CDR3 reads CASSLALAGAATDTQYF. CDR3 DNA sequence: TGTGCCAGCAGCTTAGCGCTAGCGGGGGCGGCCACAGATACGCAGTATTTT.

V gene TRBV6-5 combines with J gene TRBJ1-3, with TRBD1 matching 9 bases. Trimming at V came to 2 bases and at J to 6 bases, leaving 8 bases not matched to a gene. The CDR3 is 16 amino acids. The germline V gene encodes CDR1 MNHEY and CDR2 SVGAGI. The CDR3 loop is CASSYDVTGGENTIYF. The CDR3 coding sequence is TGTGCCAGCAGTTACGACGTTACAGGGGGCGAAAACACCATATATTTT.

J is TRBJ2-5 and V is TRBV20-1; D unclear. The CDR3 loop spans 16 amino acids. Germline values: CDR1 DFQATT, CDR2 SNEGSKA (reference sequence). V lost 3 bases and J 2 bases, leaving 19 bases between the germline ends. The CDR3 loop reads CSASPYRGEGQETQYF. The CDR3 DNA follows: TGCAGTGCTAGTCCCTACCGCGGAGAAGGGCAAGAGACCCAGTACTTC.

CDR3 in DNA: TGTGCCAGCAGCGAAACCGGGACCCTGAGGGAGACCCAGTACTTC. Translating gives CASSETGTLRETQYF. The rearrangement links TRBV5-4 to TRBJ2-5; D tentatively fits TRBD1 or TRBD2 (5 bases each). The CDR3 contains 15 residues. With 4 bases removed from V and 5 bases from J, the gap between germline ends came to 18 bases. Germline loops: CDR1 SGHNT, CDR2 YYREEE (reference sequence).

The chain joins TRBV15 to TRBJ1-5; D is perhaps TRBD1 (6 bases). CDR3 length: 16 residues. CDR1 and CDR2 (germline): LNHNV, YYDKDF (reference sequence). V was clipped by 3 bases and J by 3 bases, with 15 bases between them. CDR3: CATSSPARGNNQPQHF. CDR3 nucleotides: TGTGCCACCAGCAGCCCGGCCAGGGGTAACAATCAGCCCCAGCATTTT.